The clone carrying this TCR beta chain has just one count. The antigen remains undetermined. Germline lookup yields CDR1 KGHSH and CDR2 LQKENI. Trimming removed 0 bases from V and 4 bases from J, with 16 bases in between. The CDR3 is made up of 16 amino acids. The data derive from a study of cytomegalovirus exposure and HLA in healthy donors. Study findings and constraints: The investigators catalogued under 200 TCR beta chains as cytomegalovirus-associated. Later analysis placed DRB1 highest and HLA-C lowest in TCR association rates, which differed by HLA locus. In vitro data verified three CMV-associated chains as specific for CMV antigens.

It was with 60 Vbeta and 13 Jbeta primers that the PCR ran. Measured with immunoSEQ multiplex PCR; TCRdb has only the in-frame clones, and not every one. The table has roughly 130,000 clones, around 77% seen once. The sequencing input was PBMCs. This receptor was taken from a woman in her fifties or sixties in good health and CMV-seronegative. V usage is TRBV18 and J usage is TRBJ2-7; a weak D match, TRBD2 (6 bases). The CDR3 coding sequence is TGTGCCAGCTCACCACCGGAGCGGCGGGGTTCTTACGAGCAGTACTTC. This sequence encodes CASSPPERRGSYEQYF.